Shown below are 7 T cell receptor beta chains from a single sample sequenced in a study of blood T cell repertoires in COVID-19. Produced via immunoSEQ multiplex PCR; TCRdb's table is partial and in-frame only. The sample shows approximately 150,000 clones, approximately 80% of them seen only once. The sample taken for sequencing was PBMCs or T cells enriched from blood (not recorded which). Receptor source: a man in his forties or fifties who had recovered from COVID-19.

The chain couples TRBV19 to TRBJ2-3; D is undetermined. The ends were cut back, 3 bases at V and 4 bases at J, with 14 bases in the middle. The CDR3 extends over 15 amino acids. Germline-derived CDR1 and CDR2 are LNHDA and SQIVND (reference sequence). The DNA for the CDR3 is TGTGCCAGTAGTATTACACCAGCACAGTCAGATACGCAGTATTTT. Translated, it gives CASSITPAQSDTQYF.

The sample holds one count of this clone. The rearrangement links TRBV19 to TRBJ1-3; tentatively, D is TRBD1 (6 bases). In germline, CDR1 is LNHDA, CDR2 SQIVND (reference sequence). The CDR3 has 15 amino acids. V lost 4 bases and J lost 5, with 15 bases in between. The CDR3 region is CASSTSIWGRNTIYF. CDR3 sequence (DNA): TGTGCCAGTAGTACCTCTATCTGGGGGCGAAACACCATATATTTT.

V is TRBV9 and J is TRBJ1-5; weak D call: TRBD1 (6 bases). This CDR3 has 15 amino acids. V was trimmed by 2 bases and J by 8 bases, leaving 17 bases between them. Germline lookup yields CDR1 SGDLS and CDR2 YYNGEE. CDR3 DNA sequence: TGTGCCAGCAGCGTGGGGCAGGGGAATGGAGAGCCCCAGCATTTT. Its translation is CASSVGQGNGEPQHF.

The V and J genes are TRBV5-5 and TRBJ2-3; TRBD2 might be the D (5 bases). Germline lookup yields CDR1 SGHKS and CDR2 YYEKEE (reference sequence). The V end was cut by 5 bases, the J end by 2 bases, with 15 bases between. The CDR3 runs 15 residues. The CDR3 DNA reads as TGTGCCAGCAGTCAGAGGGCCCTTTACACAGATACGCAGTATTTT. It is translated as CASSQRALYTDTQYF.

CDR3 coding DNA: TGTGCCAGCAGCGGGACAGGGCACGGATCACCCCTCCACTTT. This sequence encodes CASSGTGHGSPLHF. The chain joins TRBV14 to TRBJ1-6; 9 positions match TRBD1. Trimming removed 5 bases from V and 10 bases from J; junction bases left unmatched: 6. This CDR3 spans 14 amino acids. The germline gives CDR1 SGHDN, CDR2 FVKESK.

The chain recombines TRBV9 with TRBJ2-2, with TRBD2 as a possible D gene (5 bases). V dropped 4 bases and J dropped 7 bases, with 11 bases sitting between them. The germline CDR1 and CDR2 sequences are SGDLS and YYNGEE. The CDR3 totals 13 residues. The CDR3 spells CASSPLRGGELFF. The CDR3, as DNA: TGTGCCAGCAGCCCCCTCCGGGGCGGGGAGCTGTTTTTT.

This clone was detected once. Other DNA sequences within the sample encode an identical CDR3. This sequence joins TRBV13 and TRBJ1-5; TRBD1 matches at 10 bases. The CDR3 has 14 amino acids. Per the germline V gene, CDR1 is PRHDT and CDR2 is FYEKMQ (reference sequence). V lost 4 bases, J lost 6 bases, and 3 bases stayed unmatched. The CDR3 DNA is TGTGCCAGCAGCTCAGGACAGGGGGTTCAGCCCCAGCATTTT. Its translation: CASSSGQGVQPQHF.